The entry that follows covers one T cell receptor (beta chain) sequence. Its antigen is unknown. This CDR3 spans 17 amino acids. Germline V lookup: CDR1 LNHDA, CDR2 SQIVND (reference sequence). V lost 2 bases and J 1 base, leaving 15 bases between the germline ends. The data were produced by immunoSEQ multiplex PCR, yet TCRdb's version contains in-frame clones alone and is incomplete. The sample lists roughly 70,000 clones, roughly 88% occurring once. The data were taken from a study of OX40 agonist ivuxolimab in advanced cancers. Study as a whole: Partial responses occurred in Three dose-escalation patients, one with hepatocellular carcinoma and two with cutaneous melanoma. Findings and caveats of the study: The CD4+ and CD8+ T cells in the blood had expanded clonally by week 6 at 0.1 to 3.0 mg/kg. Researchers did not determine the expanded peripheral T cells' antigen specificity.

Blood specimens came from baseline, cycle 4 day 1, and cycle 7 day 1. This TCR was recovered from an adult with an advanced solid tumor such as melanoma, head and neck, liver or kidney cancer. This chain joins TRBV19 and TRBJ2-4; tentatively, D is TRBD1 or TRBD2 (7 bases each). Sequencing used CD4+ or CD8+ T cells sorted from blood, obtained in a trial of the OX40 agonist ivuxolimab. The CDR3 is CASSIITGEGAKNIQYF. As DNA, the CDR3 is TGTGCCAGTAGTATAATTACAGGGGAGGGGGCCAAAAACATTCAGTACTTC.